The 17 T cell receptor beta chains reported below all come from one sample, sequenced in a study of CD8 T cells in Susac syndrome. Random hexamers primed reverse transcription of about 0.5 to 1 ug RNA. TCRdb reprocessed the immunoSEQ multiplex PCR reads with MiXCR, giving one entry per CDR3 protein. The data show around 70,000 distinct CDR3 sequences, over 85% seen once. Input material: CD8+ T cells from PBMCs. The origin of the receptors is a human donor with multiple sclerosis.

This rearrangement joins TRBV18 to TRBJ1-6; D is undetermined. V lost 3 bases and J lost 8, with 17 bases in between. The CDR3 length is 16 residues. The germline CDR1 and CDR2 sequences are KGHSH and LQKENI. CDR3 sequence: CASSPPDGPLDSPLHF. The CDR3, as DNA: TGTGCCAGCTCACCCCCGGACGGACCGTTGGATTCACCCCTCCACTTT.

J is TRBJ1-4 and V is TRBV27; possibly TRBD1 for D (6 bases). Germline CDR1 MNHEY, CDR2 SMNVEV (reference sequence). CDR3 length equals 14 residues. V lost 4 bases and J lost 8, with 14 bases in between. The CDR3 loop is CASSSWDNKEKLFF. The CDR3 region has the DNA TGTGCCAGCAGTTCTTGGGACAATAAAGAAAAACTGTTTTTT.

The rearrangement links TRBV4-3 to TRBJ1-1, with a weak D call TRBD1 (6 bases). The V gene's germline CDR1 is LGHNA and CDR2 YSLEER. V was pared by 8 bases and J by 1 base, with 20 bases between. This CDR3 comprises 16 residues. This chain's CDR3 is CASRATVGGGNTEAFF. The CDR3 DNA reads as TGCGCCAGCCGCGCAACAGTAGGGGGTGGGAACACTGAAGCTTTCTTT.

The gene calls are TRBV9 and TRBJ1-2; 8 bases are a match to TRBD1. V lost 0 bases to trimming and J lost 7 bases; unmatched junction nucleotides: 8. This CDR3 region has 15 residues. Germline values: CDR1 SGDLS, CDR2 YYNGEE. Here the CDR3 reads CASSVAGQGASGYTF. CDR3 DNA sequence: TGTGCCAGCAGCGTAGCGGGGCAGGGGGCGTCTGGCTACACCTTC.

V and J are TRBV20-1 and TRBJ2-4; D possibly corresponds to TRBD2 (5 bases). The V end was cut by 3 bases, the J end by 0 bases, with 15 bases between. The CDR3 extends over 16 amino acids. Germline V gene data show CDR1 as DFQATT and CDR2 as SNEGSKA (reference sequence). The CDR3 DNA follows: TGCAGTGCTAGCCCAGCCCACGAGGGAGCCAAAAACATTCAGTACTTC. This gives the protein CSASPAHEGAKNIQYF.

Concerning this clonotype itself: One junction end disagrees with the germline gene, perhaps due to a read error. The V gene is TRBV6-2 or TRBV6-3, the J gene TRBJ2-1, with a tentative D call TRBD2 (5 bases). This CDR3 spans 14 amino acids. The germline CDR1 and CDR2 sequences are MNHEY and SVGEGT. The CDR3 sequence is CASSYSSSAQFLIF. CDR3 bases: TGTGCCAGCAGTTACTCGAGTAGCGCCCAATTTCTGATCTTC.

CDR3 sequence (DNA): TGTGCCACCAGGGAAACTTCGGATGAAAAACTGTTTTTT. It yields the protein CATRETSDEKLFF. The V gene is TRBV15, the J gene TRBJ1-4, with D hard to call. In germline, CDR1 is LNHNV, CDR2 YYDKDF (reference sequence). The CDR3 runs 13 residues. V lost 6 bases, J lost 6 bases, and 11 bases lay in between.

This clonotype has a single count. The V and J genes are TRBV5-1 and TRBJ2-3, with D perhaps matching TRBD1 (5 bases). The CDR3 extends over 18 amino acids. Germline V gene sequence: CDR1 SGHRS, CDR2 YFSETQ. V lost 1 base, J lost 0 bases, and 18 bases lay in between. The CDR3 bases are TGCGCCAGCAGCTTGTTAGTCCAACAGGCCACAAGCACAGATACGCAGTATTTT. Translating it yields CASSLLVQQATSTDTQYF.

The V gene is TRBV7-9, the J gene TRBJ2-7; perhaps D is TRBD1 or TRBD2 (5 bases each). V shed 4 bases and J shed 4 bases, with 11 bases lying between them. There are 13 residues in the CDR3. Germline CDR1 is SEHNR and CDR2 is FQNEAQ (reference sequence). In DNA, the CDR3 is TGTGCCAGCAGCTCGACCGGGGCTTACGAGCAGTACTTC. Amino acids: CASSSTGAYEQYF.

This chain joins TRBV4-2 and TRBJ1-2; D is perhaps TRBD1 (6 bases). The CDR3 sequence is 15 residues long. The V gene's germline CDR1 is LGHNA and CDR2 YNFKEQ. V lost 3 bases and J lost 6, with 17 bases in between. CDR3 bases: TGTGCCAGCAGCCACGCAGGATCGGGGGCGGATGGCTACACCTTC. Protein: CASSHAGSGADGYTF.

The chain uses TRBV15 and TRBJ1-5; D not resolved. CDR1 LNHNV and CDR2 YYDKDF come from the germline V gene (reference sequence). The CDR3 consists of 12 residues. V lost 7 bases and J lost 9, with 13 bases in between. The CDR3 nucleotides are TGTGCCACCAAGTGGGCCCTAGGGCCCCAGCATTTT. Its translation is CATKWALGPQHF.

The J gene is TRBJ1-5, the V gene TRBV2, with D uncertain. V shed 11 bases and J shed 7 bases, with 15 bases lying between them. Germline V gene data show CDR1 as SNHLY and CDR2 as FYNNEI. The CDR3 consists of 12 residues. The CDR3 sequence is CACRGTSQPQHF. The CDR3, as DNA: TGTGCCTGCCGGGGAACATCCCAGCCCCAGCATTTT. Supplemented by reference TRBV2 and TRBJ1-5, the full variable domain reads EPEVTQTPSHQVTQMGQEVILRCVPISNHLYFYWYRQILGQKVEFLVSFYNNEISEKSEIFDDQFSVERPDGSNFTLKIRSTKLEDSAMYFCACRGTSQPQHFGDGTRLSIL.

This chain uses TRBV7-2 with TRBJ2-5; D may be TRBD2 (5 bases). The V end was cut by 2 bases, the J end by 2 bases, with 15 bases between. CDR3 length equals 16 residues. Per the germline V gene, CDR1 is SGHTA and CDR2 is FQGNSA. DNA for the CDR3: TGTGCCAGCAGCTTATCCTTAATGAGCGGACAAGAGACCCAGTACTTC. Its translation: CASSLSLMSGQETQYF.

This chain uses TRBV7-9 with TRBJ2-7; possibly TRBD2 for D (6 bases). Trimming removed 6 bases from V and 2 bases from J, with 11 bases in between. From germline, CDR1 is SEHNR and CDR2 FQNEAQ (reference sequence). The CDR3 contains 13 residues. The CDR3 reads CASSHGSTYEQYF. The CDR3 nucleotides are TGTGCCAGCAGTCACGGGAGCACCTACGAGCAGTACTTC.

The count of this clonotype is one. This chain joins TRBV12-3 or TRBV12-4 and TRBJ2-5, with a weak D call TRBD2 (5 bases). The CDR3 length is 14 residues. V was clipped by 6 bases and J by 4 bases, with 15 bases between them. The CDR3 region has the DNA TGTGCCAGCAGAGGTGCCCGGGCGGGAGAGACCCAGTACTTC. Protein product: CASRGARAGETQYF.

The genes are TRBV15 and TRBJ1-1; no clear D gene. Germline CDR1 reads LNHNV; CDR2 reads YYDKDF (reference sequence). V lost 8 bases, J lost 5 bases, and 12 bases lay in between. The CDR3 extends over 12 amino acids. The CDR3 here is CATSLTGTEAFF. As DNA, the CDR3 is TGTGCCACCTCGCTAACGGGAACTGAAGCTTTCTTT.

This rearrangement joins TRBV7-8 to TRBJ2-7; 9 nucleotides match TRBD2. Germline V gene lookup returns CDR1 SGHVS and CDR2 FQNEAQ. CDR3 length: 17 amino acids. The junction had 11 bases not matched to a gene; V was cut back by 2 bases and J by 3 bases. The CDR3 coding sequence is TGTGCCAGCAGCTTATGGGAGGCTAGCGGGAATAACTACGAGCAGTACTTC. It specifies CASSLWEASGNNYEQYF.